The text below deals with one T cell receptor beta chain. What it recognizes is unknown. This sample was included in a study of Tregs in tolerant kidney transplant recipients. Some clones are missing from TCRdb's copy, which holds only in-frame ones; the method was immunoSEQ multiplex PCR. The repertoire holds under 50,000 clones, just under 97% seen once, with 0.3% to 0.45% in the top ten. V shed 6 bases and J 4 bases; nucleotides not matched to a gene: 11. CDR1 and CDR2 from the germline V gene are LNHDA and SQIVND (reference sequence). The CDR3 extends over 15 amino acids. Source material: Tregs from blood cultured with allogeneic cells. The source is a human donor in good health. The V gene is TRBV19, the J gene TRBJ1-2; 7 bases agree with TRBD1. For the CDR3, the DNA is TGTGCCAGTAGGAGAGGGGGCGATAGTTTCTATGGCTACACCTTC. Amino acid sequence: CASRRGGDSFYGYTF.